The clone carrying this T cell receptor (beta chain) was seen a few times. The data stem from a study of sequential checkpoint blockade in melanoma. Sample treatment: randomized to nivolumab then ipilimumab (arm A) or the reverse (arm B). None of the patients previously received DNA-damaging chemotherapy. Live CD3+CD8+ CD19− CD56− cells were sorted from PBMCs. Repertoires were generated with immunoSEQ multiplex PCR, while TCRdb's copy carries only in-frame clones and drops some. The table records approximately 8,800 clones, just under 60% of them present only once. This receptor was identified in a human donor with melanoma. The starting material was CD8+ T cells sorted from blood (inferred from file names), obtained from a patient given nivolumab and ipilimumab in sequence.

The CDR3 region has the DNA TGTGCCAGCAGTGATGGCAGGACAGACTTGAACACTGAAGCTTTCTTT. Residues: CASSDGRTDLNTEAFF. The rearrangement links TRBV6-1 to TRBJ1-1; possible D gene TRBD1, 6 bases. The CDR3 length is 16 residues. V lost 3 bases, J lost 0 bases, and 14 bases lay in between. Per the germline V gene, CDR1 is MNHNS and CDR2 is SASEGT.